These T cell receptor beta chains were read from a single sample in a study of control samples from healthy donors and cancer patients. Measured with immunoSEQ multiplex PCR; TCRdb has only the in-frame clones, and not every one. The sample holds roughly 100,000 clones, under 95% seen once. The sequencing sample was made of blood. Every receptor here comes from a woman aged 18-30 years in good health. Both conserved end residues are part of each CDR3. A D gene is named only where the DNA matches it firmly. A clone size is listed for some rows: how often the clone was seen (once, few, many), or a class if it is expanded.

V gene: TRBV30; D gene: -; clone size: -; J gene: TRBJ2-3; CDR3 protein: CAWSPLRLDTQYF; CDR3 DNA: TGTGCCTGGAGCCCCTTAAGACTAGATACGCAGTATTTT
V gene: TRBV19; D gene: TRBD1; clone size: -; J gene: TRBJ1-1; CDR3 protein: CASSIGDRVFRNTEAFF; CDR3 DNA: TGTGCCAGTAGTATCGGGGACAGGGTGTTTAGGAACACTGAAGCTTTCTTT
V gene: TRBV3-1/TRBV3-2; D gene: -; clone size: -; J gene: TRBJ2-3; CDR3 protein: CASSQVWGSTDTQYF; CDR3 DNA: TGTGCCAGCAGCCAAGTCTGGGGTAGCACAGATACGCAGTATTTT
V gene: TRBV7-9; D gene: -; clone size: -; J gene: TRBJ2-1; CDR3 protein: CASGLDSYNEQFF; CDR3 DNA: TGTGCCAGCGGATTGGACAGTTACAATGAGCAGTTCTTC
V gene: TRBV12-3/TRBV12-4; D gene: -; clone size: once; J gene: TRBJ2-1; CDR3 protein: CASSLAPTYEQFF; CDR3 DNA: TGTGCCAGCAGTTTAGCTCCGACTTATGAGCAGTTCTTC
V gene: TRBV5-4; D gene: -; clone size: -; J gene: TRBJ2-1; CDR3 protein: CASSRFPPSPSSYNEQFF; CDR3 DNA: TGTGCCAGCAGCCGTTTCCCCCCTAGCCCAAGCTCCTACAATGAGCAGTTCTTC
V gene: TRBV12-2; D gene: -; clone size: -; J gene: TRBJ1-1; CDR3 protein: CASRLEGVGMNTEAFF; CDR3 DNA: TGTGCAAGTCGCTTAGAGGGCGTGGGTATGAACACTGAAGCTTTCTTT
V gene: TRBV5-1; D gene: -; clone size: -; J gene: TRBJ2-7; CDR3 protein: CASSLKQGTYEQYF; CDR3 DNA: TGCGCCAGCAGCCTGAAACAGGGCACCTACGAGCAGTACTTC
V gene: TRBV11-3; D gene: TRBD1; clone size: -; J gene: TRBJ2-3; CDR3 protein: CASSLSGQWSDTQYF; CDR3 DNA: TGTGCCAGCAGCCTCTCGGGACAGTGGTCAGATACGCAGTATTTT
V gene: TRBV19; D gene: -; clone size: -; J gene: TRBJ2-5; CDR3 protein: CASSIDQAGVGETQYF; CDR3 DNA: TGTGCCAGTAGTATAGATCAGGCAGGGGTTGGGGAGACCCAGTACTTC
V gene: TRBV5-4; D gene: -; clone size: -; J gene: TRBJ1-1; CDR3 protein: CASSLDPKGAEAFF; CDR3 DNA: TGTGCCAGCAGCTTGGATCCCAAAGGCGCTGAAGCTTTCTTT
V gene: TRBV25-1; D gene: -; clone size: -; J gene: TRBJ1-5; CDR3 protein: CASSDAATGIHF; CDR3 DNA: TGTGCCAGCAGTGATGCCGCGACAGGCATCCATTTT
V gene: TRBV30; D gene: -; clone size: -; J gene: TRBJ2-3; CDR3 protein: CAWSVAGTDTQYF; CDR3 DNA: TGTGCCTGGAGTGTTGCAGGCACAGATACGCAGTATTTT
V gene: TRBV30; D gene: -; clone size: -; J gene: TRBJ2-2; CDR3 protein: CAWSVGFTTGELFF; CDR3 DNA: TGTGCCTGGAGTGTCGGGTTCACCACCGGGGAGCTGTTTTTT
V gene: TRBV3-1/TRBV3-2; D gene: -; clone size: -; J gene: TRBJ2-2; CDR3 protein: CASSQPRGGELFF; CDR3 DNA: TGTGCCAGCAGCCAACCCCGTGGCGGGGAGCTGTTTTTT
V gene: TRBV5-1; D gene: -; clone size: -; J gene: TRBJ1-1; CDR3 protein: CASSLTEVEDTEAFF; CDR3 DNA: TGCGCCAGCAGCTTGACGGAGGTCGAGGACACTGAAGCTTTCTTT
V gene: TRBV5-4; D gene: -; clone size: -; J gene: TRBJ2-5; CDR3 protein: CASSLVLQETQYF; CDR3 DNA: TGTGCCAGCAGCTTAGTCCTCCAAGAGACCCAGTACTTC
V gene: TRBV5-1; D gene: TRBD2; clone size: -; J gene: TRBJ2-1; CDR3 protein: CASSLGGLAQQFF; CDR3 DNA: TGCGCCAGCAGCTTGGGGGGACTAGCGCAGCAGTTCTTC
V gene: TRBV6-5; D gene: -; clone size: -; J gene: TRBJ2-7; CDR3 protein: CASSYKWQAYEQYF; CDR3 DNA: TGTGCCAGCAGTTACAAGTGGCAGGCTTACGAGCAGTACTTC
V gene: TRBV30; D gene: -; clone size: -; J gene: TRBJ1-1; CDR3 protein: CACAPENTEAFF; CDR3 DNA: TGTGCCTGCGCTCCGGAAAACACTGAAGCTTTCTTT
V gene: TRBV7-6; D gene: -; clone size: few; J gene: TRBJ1-5; CDR3 protein: CASSRQGGAQNSNQPQHF; CDR3 DNA: TGTGCCAGCAGCCGGCAAGGTGGGGCGCAGAATAGCAATCAGCCCCAGCATTTT
V gene: TRBV29-1; D gene: -; clone size: -; J gene: TRBJ2-1; CDR3 protein: CSVEAAPALSSYNEQFF; CDR3 DNA: TGCAGCGTTGAAGCCGCTCCAGCTCTGAGCTCCTACAATGAGCAGTTCTTC
V gene: TRBV4-1; D gene: -; clone size: -; J gene: TRBJ1-5; CDR3 protein: CASSQGTGTLQPQHF; CDR3 DNA: TGCGCCAGCAGCCAAGGAACCGGGACGCTCCAGCCCCAGCATTTT
V gene: TRBV24-1; D gene: -; clone size: -; J gene: TRBJ2-1; CDR3 protein: CATSDPGLGGNEQFF; CDR3 DNA: TGTGCCACCAGTGATCCGGGACTGGGAGGAAATGAGCAGTTCTTC
V gene: TRBV6-5; D gene: TRBD2; clone size: -; J gene: TRBJ2-7; CDR3 protein: CASSYSRRGGAEQYF; CDR3 DNA: TGTGCCAGCAGTTACTCTCGACGGGGGGGCGCCGAGCAGTACTTC
V gene: TRBV11-1; D gene: -; clone size: -; J gene: TRBJ2-2; CDR3 protein: CASSLGGSSGELFF; CDR3 DNA: TGTGCCAGCAGCTTAGGAGGGTCATCCGGGGAGCTGTTTTTT
V gene: TRBV19; D gene: -; clone size: -; J gene: TRBJ1-3; CDR3 protein: CASSSGPPASGNTIYF; CDR3 DNA: TGTGCCAGTAGTTCGGGACCGCCCGCCTCTGGAAACACCATATATTTT
V gene: TRBV5-4; D gene: -; clone size: -; J gene: TRBJ2-6; CDR3 protein: CASSEGSGANVLTF; CDR3 DNA: TGTGCCAGCAGTGAGGGCTCTGGGGCCAACGTCCTGACTTTC
V gene: TRBV11-2; D gene: TRBD1; clone size: -; J gene: TRBJ1-3; CDR3 protein: CASSFDRDGNTIYF; CDR3 DNA: TGTGCCAGCAGCTTTGACAGGGATGGGAACACCATATATTTT
V gene: TRBV21-1; D gene: -; clone size: -; J gene: TRBJ2-7; CDR3 protein: CASSEAGKRREGSYEQYF; CDR3 DNA: TGTGCCAGCAGCGAAGCTGGAAAAAGGCGGGAGGGATCTTACGAGCAGTACTTC
V gene: TRBV6-2/TRBV6-3; D gene: -; clone size: -; J gene: TRBJ1-5; CDR3 protein: CASSYSSRRPQHF; CDR3 DNA: TGTGCCAGCAGTTACTCTTCTAGGAGGCCCCAGCATTTT
V gene: TRBV10-3; D gene: -; clone size: -; J gene: TRBJ1-1; CDR3 protein: CAIRADLNTEAFF; CDR3 DNA: TGTGCCATCAGAGCCGACCTGAACACTGAAGCTTTCTTT
V gene: TRBV6-2/TRBV6-3; D gene: TRBD2; clone size: -; J gene: TRBJ2-1; CDR3 protein: CASSYPRLAGAYNEQFF; CDR3 DNA: TGTGCCAGCAGTTACCCCCGGCTAGCGGGAGCTTACAATGAGCAGTTCTTC
V gene: TRBV30; D gene: -; clone size: -; J gene: TRBJ2-1; CDR3 protein: CAWIRGLLRNEQFF; CDR3 DNA: TGTGCCTGGATACGGGGGCTACTACGCAATGAGCAGTTCTTC
V gene: TRBV27; D gene: -; clone size: -; J gene: TRBJ1-6; CDR3 protein: CASSLSLPPESPLHF; CDR3 DNA: TGTGCCAGCAGTTTAAGTCTCCCCCCGGAATCACCCCTCCACTTT
V gene: TRBV10-1; D gene: -; clone size: once; J gene: TRBJ2-1; CDR3 protein: CASSALTGPEYNEQFF; CDR3 DNA: TGCGCCAGCAGTGCCCTGACTGGACCCGAATACAATGAGCAGTTCTTC
V gene: TRBV6-6; D gene: -; clone size: once; J gene: TRBJ1-5; CDR3 protein: CASSYVPQGNQPQHF; CDR3 DNA: TGTGCCAGCAGTTACGTCCCGCAGGGCAATCAGCCCCAGCATTTT
V gene: TRBV6-4; D gene: -; clone size: once; J gene: TRBJ2-2; CDR3 protein: CASSVRSGELFF; CDR3 DNA: TGTGCCAGCAGTGTGAGGAGCGGGGAGCTGTTTTTT
V gene: TRBV5-6; D gene: -; clone size: once; J gene: TRBJ1-2; CDR3 protein: CASSRPRSGIDYGYTF; CDR3 DNA: TGTGCCAGCAGCCGCCCCCGGTCCGGGATCGACTATGGCTACACCTTC
V gene: TRBV30; D gene: -; clone size: -; J gene: TRBJ1-1; CDR3 protein: CAWGKGHTEAFF; CDR3 DNA: TGTGCCTGGGGGAAAGGCCACACTGAAGCTTTCTTT
V gene: TRBV5-1; D gene: -; clone size: -; J gene: TRBJ2-3; CDR3 protein: CASSLDGVSTDTQYF; CDR3 DNA: TGCGCCAGCAGCTTGGATGGGGTATCCACAGATACGCAGTATTTT
V gene: TRBV2; D gene: -; clone size: -; J gene: TRBJ2-7; CDR3 protein: CASSDGYEQYF; CDR3 DNA: TGTGCCAGCAGTGATGGTTACGAGCAGTACTTC
V gene: TRBV6-1; D gene: -; clone size: -; J gene: TRBJ1-3; CDR3 protein: CASSGGLGSKGNTIYF; CDR3 DNA: TGTGCCAGCAGTGGGGGATTGGGGTCGAAAGGAAACACCATATATTTT
V gene: TRBV24-1; D gene: TRBD1; clone size: -; J gene: TRBJ2-3; CDR3 protein: CATSGGTGVSVTDTQYF; CDR3 DNA: TGTGCCACCAGTGGTGGGACAGGGGTGTCCGTGACAGATACGCAGTATTTT
V gene: TRBV2; D gene: -; clone size: -; J gene: TRBJ1-5; CDR3 protein: CASRTMGPNQPQHF; CDR3 DNA: TGTGCCAGCAGGACGATGGGGCCCAATCAGCCCCAGCATTTT